This T cell receptor (beta chain) was recovered during a study of blood T cell repertoires in COVID-19. Between the trimmed V and J ends, which lost 4 bases and 0 bases, there was a span of 11 bases. Germline V gene data show CDR1 as LGHNT and CDR2 as FRNRAP. The CDR3 sequence is 15 residues long. The method was immunoSEQ multiplex PCR; TCRdb's version includes in-frame clones alone and lacks a portion of them. The table records 120,000 to 150,000 clones, more than 75% of them present only once. The V call is TRBV12-5, the J call TRBJ2-3, with unresolved D. The clonotype was recovered from a man in his 60s with active or convalescent COVID-19. The sequencing input was peripheral blood. The CDR3 sequence: CASGSVRPSTDTQYF. In DNA form, the CDR3 reads TGTGCTAGTGGTTCGGTGCGGCCTAGCACAGATACGCAGTATTTT.